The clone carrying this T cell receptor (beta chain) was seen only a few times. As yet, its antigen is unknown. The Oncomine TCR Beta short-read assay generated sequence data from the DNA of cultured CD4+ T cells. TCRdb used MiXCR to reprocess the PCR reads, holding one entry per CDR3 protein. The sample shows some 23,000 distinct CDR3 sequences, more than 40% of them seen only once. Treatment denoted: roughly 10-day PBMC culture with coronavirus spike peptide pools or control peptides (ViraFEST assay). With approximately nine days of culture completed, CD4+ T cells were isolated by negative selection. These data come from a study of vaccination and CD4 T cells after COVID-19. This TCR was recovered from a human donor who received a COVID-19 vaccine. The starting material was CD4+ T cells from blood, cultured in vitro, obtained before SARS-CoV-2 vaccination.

In DNA form, the CDR3 reads TGTGCCAGCGGGGCGAGGAGGGGGAACACTGAAGCTTTCTTT. Its protein is CASGARRGNTEAFF. This chain uses TRBV11-3 with TRBJ1-1; D possibly corresponds to TRBD1 (5 bases). Germline CDR1 and CDR2: SGHNT and YENEEA. V lost 8 bases and J 1 base, leaving 14 bases between the germline ends. The CDR3 is 14 residues long. Supplemented by reference TRBV11-3 and TRBJ1-1, the full variable domain reads EAGVVQSPRYKIIEKKQPVAFWCNPISGHNTLYWYLQNLGQGPELLIRYENEEAVDDSQLPKDRFSAERLKGVDSTLKIQPAELGDSAVYLCASGARRGNTEAFFGQGTRLTVV.